Below are 21 T cell receptor beta chains sequenced from a single sample in a study of cytomegalovirus exposure and HLA in healthy donors. The PCR contained 60 Vbeta and 13 Jbeta primers. The assay was immunoSEQ multiplex PCR, and TCRdb's table has in-frame clones only and misses some. The data show under 200,000 clones, with around 79% seen just once and roughly 7.3% held by the top ten. Input material: PBMCs. The receptors stem from a male donor in good health and CMV-seropositive.

This chain connects TRBV15 to TRBJ2-4, with 10 bases identical to TRBD2. Losses at the gene ends were 6 bases for V and 1 base for J; bases not matched to a gene: 12. Per germline, CDR1 LNHNV and CDR2 YYDKDF (reference sequence). This CDR3 is built from 18 residues. CDR3 residues: CATRTGTSVPWAKNIQYF. For the CDR3, the DNA is TGTGCCACCAGAACCGGGACTAGCGTCCCCTGGGCCAAAAACATTCAGTACTTC.

In this sample, this clone turned up a few times. This chain joins TRBV6-6 and TRBJ1-6; the D gene is possibly TRBD1 (5 bases). In germline, CDR1 is MNHNY, CDR2 SVGAGI (reference sequence). This CDR3 contains 14 residues. With 6 bases removed from V and 9 bases from J, the gap between germline ends came to 15 bases. CDR3 in amino acids: CASRSGPGASPLHF. Here the CDR3 DNA reads TGTGCCAGCAGGTCCGGACCTGGGGCTTCACCCCTCCACTTT.

The chain joins TRBV6-5 to TRBJ1-2; D is ambiguous. Germline V gene data show CDR1 as MNHEY and CDR2 as SVGAGI. The CDR3 has 15 amino acids. Trimming took off 0 bases at V and 1 base at J, with 9 bases between the two ends. In DNA form, the CDR3 reads TGTGCCAGCAGTTACTCGAACCCTAATAACTATGGCTACACCTTC. This translates into CASSYSNPNNYGYTF.

This clone showed up just a few times. The chain joins TRBV6-5 to TRBJ2-1; 9 bases are a match to TRBD2. V shed 2 bases, J shed 10 bases, and the junction held 9 bases outside the gene matches. Germline-derived CDR1 and CDR2 are MNHEY and SVGAGI. The CDR3 extends over 15 amino acids. The DNA of the CDR3 is TGTGCCAGCAGTTACAGGCCTAGCGGGGTGGGGGAGCAGTTCTTC. Translated, it gives CASSYRPSGVGEQFF.

The chain joins TRBV4-1 to TRBJ1-5; maybe TRBD1 (6 bases). Germline V gives CDR1 MGHRA, CDR2 YSYEKL. The V end was cut by 8 bases, the J end by 7 bases, with 18 bases between. The CDR3 loop spans 14 amino acids. This chain's CDR3 is CASQPREGGQPQHF. The DNA of the CDR3 is TGCGCCAGCCAACCGAGGGAGGGGGGGCAGCCCCAGCATTTT.

This clone was counted between two and nine times. The chain links TRBV30 to TRBJ1-1; 12 bases agree with TRBD1. After removal of 1 base from V and 8 bases from J, the junction contained 2 bases not matched to a gene. This CDR3 is built from 13 residues. CDR1 is GTSNPN, CDR2 SVGIG, per germline (reference sequence). The CDR3 here is CAWSGGTGGEAFF. In nucleotides, the CDR3 is TGTGCCTGGAGTGGCGGGACAGGGGGCGAAGCTTTCTTT. The whole variable domain, filled in from reference TRBV30 and TRBJ1-1, reads SQTIHQWPATLVQPVGSPLSLECTVEGTSNPNLYWYRQAAGRGLQLLFYSVGIGQISSEVPQNLSASRPQDRQFILSSKKLLLSDSGFYLCAWSGGTGGEAFFGQGTRLTVV.

Concerning this clone: A junction boundary mismatches the germline segment, possibly from a read error. This chain links TRBV4-2 with TRBJ2-5, with 9 bases lining up with TRBD2. CDR1 and CDR2 (germline): LGHNA, YNFKEQ. This CDR3 has 18 residues. CDR3 in amino acids: CASSPAGGGGGAQEAQYF. DNA of the CDR3: TGTGCCAGCAGCCCCGCCGGGGGTGGCGGGGGGGCCCAAGAGGCCCAGTACTTC.

This clone was seen once. This chain joins TRBV29-1 and TRBJ2-7, with D tentatively TRBD1 (5 bases). The CDR3 runs 12 residues. With 3 bases removed from V and 4 bases from J, the gap between germline ends came to 10 bases. The germline CDR1 and CDR2 sequences are SQVTM and ANQGSEA. The CDR3 protein is CSVDTQGYEQYF. The CDR3 bases are TGCAGCGTTGATACTCAGGGTTACGAGCAGTACTTC.

The CDR3 sequence is CASSVGPNTEAFF. As DNA, the CDR3 is TGTGCCAGCAGTGTGGGGCCGAACACTGAAGCTTTCTTT. The V call is TRBV2, the J call TRBJ1-1; D might be TRBD1 (5 bases). Trimming removed 4 bases at V and 1 base at J, with 7 bases between. This CDR3 spans 13 amino acids. Germline V gene lookup returns CDR1 SNHLY and CDR2 FYNNEI.

V gene TRBV21-1 combines with J gene TRBJ1-5. TRBV21-1 is flagged as a pseudogene. The length of the CDR3 is 14 residues. CDR3 bases: TGTGCCAGCAGAAAGAATGCTACGGATCAGCCCCAGCATTTT. Translated: CASRKNATDQPQHF.

This chain links TRBV7-3 with TRBJ2-2; 10 nucleotides match TRBD2. There are 16 residues in the CDR3. The V segment lost 8 bases and the J segment 6 bases; nucleotides outside the gene matches: 12. The germline CDR1 and CDR2 sequences are SGHTA and FQGTGA. The CDR3 DNA sequence: TGTGCCAGCGGGGGGCTAGCGGGGGCTGGCCCCGGGGAGCTGTTTTTT. Protein product: CASGGLAGAGPGELFF.

The rearrangement uses TRBV4-1 and TRBJ1-6, with TRBD1 as a possible D gene (6 bases). Trimming removed 4 bases from V and 10 bases from J, with 14 bases in between. The CDR3 runs to 14 residues. In germline, CDR1 is MGHRA, CDR2 YSYEKL. The CDR3 region is CASSLTHRDSPLHF. In DNA form, the CDR3 reads TGCGCCAGCAGCCTAACACACAGGGACTCACCCCTCCACTTT.

V usage is TRBV9 and J usage is TRBJ1-2; D possibly corresponds to TRBD1 (5 bases). The CDR3 length is 15 residues. Per germline, CDR1 SGDLS and CDR2 YYNGEE. Trimming took 4 bases from V and 8 from J, leaving 21 bases between them. DNA of the CDR3: TGTGCCAGCAGCCCCCCGGGAGGGGAGAGATGGGGCTACACCTTC. This sequence encodes CASSPPGGERWGYTF.

This clone was seen only a few times. A junction end diverges from the germline sequence, so it may reflect a read error. The rearrangement joins TRBV7-7 to TRBJ2-1; 8 positions match TRBD2. The CDR3 runs to 14 residues. Germline CDR1 and CDR2: SSHAT and FNYEAQ (reference sequence). DNA of the CDR3: TGTGCTAGCAGCTTTGCGGGGGGTTACAATGAGCAGTTCTTC. It yields the protein CASSFAGGYNEQFF.

This clone was detected once. The genes are TRBV10-1 and TRBJ2-5, with 7 bases lining up with TRBD1. There are 14 residues in the CDR3. Germline V lookup: CDR1 WNHNN, CDR2 SYGVQD (reference sequence). V lost 7 bases, J lost 1 base, and 6 bases stayed unmatched. CDR3 nucleotides: TGCGCCAGCAACAAGGGACAGATCCAAGAGACCCAGTACTTC. It codes for CASNKGQIQETQYF.

The chain couples TRBV6-1 to TRBJ1-2; D might be TRBD1 (5 bases). V was clipped by 0 bases and J by 8 bases, with 19 bases between them. This CDR3 region has 16 residues. Germline V CDR1 and CDR2: MNHNS, SASEGT. CDR3 nucleotides: TGTGCCAGCAGTGAAGCTAGGATAGGGGTAGGAAGCGGCTACACCTTC. As protein: CASSEARIGVGSGYTF.

This clone was observed a single time. V usage is TRBV2 and J usage is TRBJ1-1; D perhaps matches TRBD1 (6 bases). Trimming shortened V by 5 bases and J by 5 bases, and 33 bases separated the two germline ends. This CDR3 has 20 residues. Germline CDR1 SNHLY, CDR2 FYNNEI. The CDR3 spells CASSSRGLTGTGLPSTEAFF. DNA for the CDR3: TGTGCCAGCAGTTCGAGGGGCCTGACCGGCACAGGGCTCCCTTCAACTGAAGCTTTCTTT.

In its sample, this clone was seen a few times. This chain joins TRBV4-2 and TRBJ1-4, with D unresolved. Germline assignment: CDR1 LGHNA and CDR2 YNFKEQ. This CDR3 is built from 17 residues. The V end lost 0 bases, the J end lost 7 bases, and 18 bases lay between the germline ends. This CDR3 is CASSQEAAFALGEKLFF. For the CDR3, the DNA is TGTGCCAGCAGCCAAGAAGCGGCTTTTGCGTTGGGTGAAAAACTGTTTTTT.

The chain recombines TRBV4-1 with TRBJ1-2; TRBD1 matches 7 bases. Germline V gene lookup returns CDR1 MGHRA and CDR2 YSYEKL. J was trimmed by 6 bases and V by 0 bases; bases with no gene match: 7. This CDR3 region has 15 residues. The CDR3 protein is CASSQDWGTDHGYTF. The CDR3 nucleotides are TGCGCCAGCAGCCAAGACTGGGGGACAGACCATGGCTACACCTTC.

The chain combines TRBV7-3 with TRBJ2-2; TRBD1 matches at 7 bases. Germline V CDR1 and CDR2: SGHTA, FQGTGA. This CDR3 has 17 residues. J lost 5 bases, V lost 2 bases, and 11 bases had no gene match. CDR3 amino acids: CASSLGPPGGNTGELFF. The CDR3 nucleotides read TGTGCCAGCAGCTTAGGCCCACCAGGGGGTAATACCGGGGAGCTGTTTTTT.

V usage is TRBV5-1 and J usage is TRBJ1-1; possible D gene TRBD1, 6 bases. Trimming took off 4 bases at V and 1 base at J, with 17 bases between the two ends. The CDR3 runs 16 residues. CDR1 is SGHRS and CDR2 is YFSETQ in the germline V gene. CDR3 in amino acids: CASSALQGRRNTEAFF. The CDR3 DNA reads as TGCGCCAGCAGCGCCCTACAGGGAAGGAGGAACACTGAAGCTTTCTTT.